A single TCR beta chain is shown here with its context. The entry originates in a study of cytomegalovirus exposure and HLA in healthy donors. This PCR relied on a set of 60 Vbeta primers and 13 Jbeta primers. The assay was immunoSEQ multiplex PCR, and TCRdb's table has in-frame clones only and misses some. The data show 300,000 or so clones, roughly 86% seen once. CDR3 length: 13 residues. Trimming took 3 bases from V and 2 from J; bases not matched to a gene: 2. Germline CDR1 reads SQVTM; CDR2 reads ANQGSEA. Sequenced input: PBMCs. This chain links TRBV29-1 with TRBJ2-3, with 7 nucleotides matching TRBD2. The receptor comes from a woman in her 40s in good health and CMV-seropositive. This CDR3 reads CSVEGGDTDTQYF. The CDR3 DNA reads TGCAGCGTTGAGGGGGGGGACACAGATACGCAGTATTTT.